This T cell receptor beta chain was recorded in a study of shared clonotypes between healthy human individuals. Across the whole study: CD8 memory received one plate per donor, CD8 naive two, CD4 memory three and CD4 naive three. Overall study results and limits: Few donors limited the genetic and exposure-history diversity represented. Naive subsets generally had larger estimated richness than memory subsets. When naive CD4 clonotypes were compared across a handful of donors, approximately 4.9% were shared.

Repertoires were generated with immunoSEQ multiplex PCR, while TCRdb's copy carries only in-frame clones and drops some. The table has fewer than 2.5 million clones, under 95% seen once. The V and J ends lost 4 bases and 4 bases respectively, with 11 bases between them. This CDR3 is built from 13 residues. Germline CDR1 SGHNT, CDR2 YYREEE (reference sequence). For this clone: The antigen remains unidentified.

The rearrangement links TRBV5-4 to TRBJ2-5; D call uncertain. This clonotype originated in a man aged 18 to 29 in good health. Some clones in this sample may be carry-over from other donors' samples. The sequenced material came from naive CD4+ T cells from PBMCs. As for subset: CD45RA+ positively selected. CDR3 loop: CASSPDPGETQYF. In DNA, the CDR3 is TGTGCCAGCAGCCCGGACCCAGGAGAGACCCAGTACTTC.